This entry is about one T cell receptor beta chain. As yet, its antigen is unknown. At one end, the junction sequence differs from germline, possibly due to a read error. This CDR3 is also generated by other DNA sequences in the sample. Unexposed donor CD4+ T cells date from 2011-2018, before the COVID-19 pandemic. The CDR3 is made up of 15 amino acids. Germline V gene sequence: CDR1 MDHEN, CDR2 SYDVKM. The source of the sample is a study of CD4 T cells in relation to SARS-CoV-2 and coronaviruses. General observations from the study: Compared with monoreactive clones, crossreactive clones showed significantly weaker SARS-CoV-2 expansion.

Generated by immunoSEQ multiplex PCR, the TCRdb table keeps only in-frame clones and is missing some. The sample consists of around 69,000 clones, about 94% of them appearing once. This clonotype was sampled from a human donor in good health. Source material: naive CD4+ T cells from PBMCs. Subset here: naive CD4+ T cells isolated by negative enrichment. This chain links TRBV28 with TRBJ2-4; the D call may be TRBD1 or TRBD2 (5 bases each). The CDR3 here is CASRAGTVAKNIQYF. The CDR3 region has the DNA TGTGCCAGCAGAGCCGGGACGGTAGCCAAAAACATTCAGTACTTT.